These 14 T cell receptor beta chains were sequenced from one sample in a study of vaccination effects on CD4 cells after COVID-19 (dated by TCRdb to between 2021 and 2022). The ViraFEST assay stimulated PBMC with viral peptide pools and then used TCR sequencing to identify antigen-specific CD4+ T cell clonotypes by expansion. After approximately eleven days of culture, CD4+ T cells were isolated with the EasySep CD4+ T cell isolation kit. Convalescent patients had PCR-confirmed SARS-CoV-2 infection between March and December 2020, before Alpha, Beta and Delta variants emerged in the United States. To prepare the library, the immunoSEQ multiplex PCR assay was applied. TCRdb limited this immuneACCESS table to in-frame rearrangements with V and J called. A share of clones is missing; checked studies link under half to unresolved V genes, and the rest is unexplained. The sample includes approximately 70,000 clones, with about 69% observed a single time. The ten largest clones capture 5% to 6% of the sample.

Their specific antigens are unknown. Material: CD4+ T cells from PBMCs cultured with HIV peptides, obtained before COVID-19 vaccination. The cell subset or site label of this sample denotes: HIV-1 Nef peptide pool negative control/reference culture. The receptor set was obtained from a human donor who had a prior SARS-CoV-2 infection.

This clone was picked up a small number of times. Relative to the germline gene, one junction end is altered; a read error may explain this. The CDR3 DNA is TGCGCCAGCAGTGAGTATGAAAGAGACAGGGGACGTTTT. Translated, it gives CASSEYERDRGRF. This chain connects TRBV10-1 to TRBJ1-5; TRBD1 matches 8 bases. CDR1 WNHNN and CDR2 SYGVQD come from the germline V gene (reference sequence). This CDR3 is 13 amino acids long.

The chain couples TRBV14 to TRBJ2-7; 7 bases map to TRBD2. Germline lookup yields CDR1 SGHDN and CDR2 FVKESK. CDR3 length equals 15 residues. V dropped 1 base and J dropped 3; count of bases not matched to a gene: 6. Here the CDR3 reads CASSQVGGTGYEQYF. CDR3 coding DNA: TGTGCCAGCAGCCAAGTGGGGGGGACGGGCTACGAGCAGTACTTC. Full variable domain (missing parts from reference TRBV14 and TRBJ2-7): EAGVTQFPSHSVIEKGQTVTLRCDPISGHDNLYWYRRVMGKEIKFLLHFVKESKQDESGMPNNRFLAERTGGTYSTLKVQPAELEDSGVYFCASSQVGGTGYEQYFGPGTRLTVT.

CDR3 coding DNA: TGTGCCAGCAGCTTACGATATGTGGCGGGTGGGAATGAGCAGTTCTTC. Its protein is CASSLRYVAGGNEQFF. This rearrangement joins TRBV7-8 to TRBJ2-1; the D gene is possibly TRBD2 (5 bases). This CDR3 has 16 residues. Trimming took 2 bases from V and 7 from J, leaving 18 bases between them. Germline CDR1 is SGHVS and CDR2 is FQNEAQ.

This chain joins TRBV14 and TRBJ2-3; the match to TRBD2 covers 13 bases. With 3 bases clipped from V and 4 bases from J, the junction kept 7 bases outside the gene matches. Germline CDR1 is SGHDN and CDR2 is FVKESK. This CDR3 comprises 17 residues. DNA for the CDR3: TGTGCCAGCAGCCACCGACTAGCGGGGGGATCTGCAGATACGCAGTATTTT. Amino acid sequence: CASSHRLAGGSADTQYF.

The DNA of the CDR3 is TGTGCCAGCAGCTTTCCTTTGTCACTAGCGGGAGTCAACGGGGAGCTGTTTTTT. Its protein is CASSFPLSLAGVNGELFF. The chain combines TRBV5-6 with TRBJ2-2; 11 bases line up with TRBD2. Trimming at V came to 2 bases and at J to 7 bases, leaving 13 bases not matched to a gene. This CDR3 spans 18 amino acids. CDR1 is SGHDT, CDR2 YYEEEE, per germline.

The rearrangement joins TRBV6-6 to TRBJ1-5; the D is unclear. V was trimmed by 6 bases and J by 2 bases, leaving 14 bases between them. Germline assignment: CDR1 MNHNY and CDR2 SVGAGI (reference sequence). The CDR3 sequence is 15 residues long. The CDR3 loop is CASRSYHARNQPQHF. The DNA of the CDR3 is TGTGCCAGCAGATCATACCACGCACGCAATCAGCCCCAGCATTTT.

This clone was recorded a few times. The V gene is TRBV2, the J gene TRBJ2-1; 10 bases align to TRBD2. V lost 9 bases to trimming and J lost 5 bases; unmatched junction nucleotides: 7. The CDR3 runs 14 residues. The V gene's germline CDR1 is SNHLY and CDR2 FYNNEI. CDR3 nucleotide sequence: TGTGCCAGTCACCGGACTAGCGGCAACAATGAGCAGTTCTTC. It codes for CASHRTSGNNEQFF.

The rearrangement uses TRBV13 and TRBJ2-5, with a tentative D call TRBD2 (5 bases). In germline, CDR1 is PRHDT, CDR2 FYEKMQ (reference sequence). V shed 7 bases and J shed 2 bases, with 8 bases lying between them. The CDR3 consists of 12 residues. CDR3 region: CASTRTQETQYF. The CDR3 bases are TGTGCCAGCACAAGGACTCAAGAGACCCAGTACTTC. Complete variable domain (other parts from reference TRBV13 and TRBJ2-5): AAGVIQSPRHLIKEKRETATLKCYPIPRHDTVYWYQQGPGQDPQFLISFYEKMQSDKGSIPDRFSAQQFSDYHSELNMSSLELGDSALYFCASTRTQETQYFGPGTRLLVL.

In the case of this clone: Other DNA variants within this sample encode the same CDR3. The V and J genes are TRBV7-3 and TRBJ2-2; TRBD1 is a possible D gene (6 bases). This CDR3 region has 14 residues. V was trimmed by 2 bases and J by 5 bases, leaving 9 bases between them. Germline CDR1 SGHTA, CDR2 FQGTGA. CDR3 DNA sequence: TGTGCCAGCAGCTTACGAGGGGGAACCGGGGAGCTGTTTTTT. This gives the protein CASSLRGGTGELFF.

The V call is TRBV9, the J call TRBJ2-1; D could derive from TRBD1 or TRBD2 (5 bases each). The V gene's germline CDR1 is SGDLS and CDR2 YYNGEE. V gave up 6 bases and J gave up 9 bases, with 28 bases separating them. There are 17 residues in the CDR3. This CDR3 is CASTLGASPPGFGEQFF. The DNA of the CDR3 is TGTGCCAGCACCCTAGGTGCTAGCCCCCCAGGGTTCGGTGAGCAGTTCTTC.

J is TRBJ2-5 and V is TRBV30; 7 bases match TRBD1. V shed 2 bases and J 10 bases; nucleotides not matched to a gene: 10. Germline V lookup: CDR1 GTSNPN, CDR2 SVGIG (reference sequence). The CDR3 consists of 13 residues. CDR3 in amino acids: CAWSFWTGTDQYF. In nucleotides, the CDR3 is TGTGCCTGGAGTTTCTGGACAGGAACCGACCAGTACTTC. Supplemented by reference TRBV30 and TRBJ2-5, the full variable domain reads SQTIHQWPATLVQPVGSPLSLECTVEGTSNPNLYWYRQAAGRGLQLLFYSVGIGQISSEVPQNLSASRPQDRQFILSSKKLLLSDSGFYLCAWSFWTGTDQYFGPGTRLLVL.

The rearrangement uses TRBV27 and TRBJ2-1; 12 bases fit TRBD2. The CDR3 loop spans 14 amino acids. Germline values: CDR1 MNHEY, CDR2 SMNVEV (reference sequence). V lost 8 bases, J lost 7 bases, and 6 bases stayed unmatched. CDR3 coding DNA: TGTGCCAGCGCCGGGACTAGCGGGCGGAATGAGCAGTTCTTC. It is translated as CASAGTSGRNEQFF.

The V and J genes are TRBV7-2 and TRBJ2-7; 7 bases align to TRBD1. Germline V gene data show CDR1 as SGHTA and CDR2 as FQGNSA. The CDR3 has 14 residues. V lost 6 bases, J lost 0 bases, and 5 bases stayed unmatched. Written as DNA, the CDR3 is TGTGCCAGCAGTTCACAGGGGAGCTCCTACGAGCAGTACTTC. Protein sequence: CASSSQGSSYEQYF.

V and J are TRBV9 and TRBJ2-3; 7 bases are shared with TRBD2. V dropped 0 bases and J dropped 5; count of bases not matched to a gene: 6. The CDR3 loop spans 15 amino acids. Germline values: CDR1 SGDLS, CDR2 YYNGEE. The CDR3 loop is CASSVASVAGDTQYF. The CDR3 region has the DNA TGTGCCAGCAGCGTAGCTTCGGTAGCGGGAGATACGCAGTATTTT.